What follows are 21 T cell receptor beta chains derived from one specimen sequenced in a study of shared clonotypes between healthy human individuals. Libraries were prepared by immunoSEQ multiplex PCR; TCRdb keeps only in-frame clonotypes and omits some of them. The data contain roughly 2 million clones, under 97% of them singletons. Material: naive CD4+ T cells sorted from blood. As to subset: CD45RA+ positively selected. The receptors here all came from a man aged 18 to 29 in good health.

The V and J genes are TRBV7-2 and TRBJ2-7; 9 bases align to TRBD2. The CDR3 consists of 15 residues. Germline V gene sequence: CDR1 SGHTA, CDR2 FQGNSA. Losses at the gene ends were 1 base for V and 5 bases for J; bases not matched to a gene: 6. The CDR3 DNA is TGTGCCAGCAGCTTAGGTAGCGGGAGTACAGACGAGCAGTACTTC. Translating it yields CASSLGSGSTDEQYF.

Remarks on this clone: This same CDR3 is encoded by further DNA sequences in the sample. V gene TRBV19 combines with J gene TRBJ1-4; D is ambiguous. Looked up from germline, CDR1 is LNHDA and CDR2 is SQIVND (reference sequence). Between the trimmed V and J ends, which lost 6 bases and 2 bases, there was a span of 7 bases. The CDR3 is made up of 13 amino acids. The CDR3 reads CASRRATNEKLFF. CDR3 nucleotide sequence: TGTGCCAGTAGAAGGGCCACTAATGAAAAACTGTTTTTT. Full variable domain (missing parts from reference TRBV19 and TRBJ1-4): DGGITQSPKYLFRKEGQNVTLSCEQNLNHDAMYWYRQDPGQGLRLIYYSQIVNDFQKGDIAEGYSVSREKKESFPLTVTSAQKNPTAFYLCASRRATNEKLFFGSGTQLSVL.

This CDR3 is CAISESVAQGMAEQYF. The CDR3 DNA reads as TGTGCCATCAGTGAGTCGGTCGCACAGGGTATGGCCGAGCAGTACTTC. This rearrangement joins TRBV10-3 to TRBJ2-7; D is possibly TRBD1 (6 bases). Deletions cut 0 bases from V and 6 bases from J, with 18 bases between. The CDR3 runs 16 residues. Germline CDR1 reads ENHRY; CDR2 reads SYGVKD.

The rearrangement joins TRBV28 to TRBJ2-3; 7 bases map to TRBD2. Losses at the gene ends were 3 bases for V and 1 base for J; bases not matched to a gene: 4. The CDR3 spans 15 residues. Germline loops: CDR1 MDHEN, CDR2 SYDVKM. The CDR3 DNA follows: TGTGCCAGCAGTTTGGGCGGGGGAGGCACAGATACGCAGTATTTT. This encodes CASSLGGGGTDTQYF.

The rearrangement uses TRBV29-1 and TRBJ2-2, with 12 bases identical to TRBD2. Germline CDR1 reads SQVTM; CDR2 reads ANQGSEA. CDR3 length: 18 residues. The junction had 16 bases not matched to a gene; V was cut back by 7 bases and J by 4 bases. The CDR3 DNA reads TGCAGCGCCTTGATTAGGCTAGCGGGGGGGCATAGCACCGGGGAGCTGTTTTTT. Amino acids: CSALIRLAGGHSTGELFF.

Concerning this clone itself: One end of the junction is discordant with germline, which a read error may explain. The chain uses TRBV5-1 and TRBJ2-1, with D perhaps TRBD1 (6 bases). This CDR3 comprises 14 residues. CDR1 SGHRS and CDR2 YFSETQ come from the germline V gene. The CDR3 coding sequence is TGCGCCAGCAGCTTGGCCCTTGGACAGCCTATCGAAATCTTC. This sequence encodes CASSLALGQPIEIF.

The V gene is TRBV9, the J gene TRBJ2-7, with 10 bases matching TRBD2. The CDR3 has 15 amino acids. J lost 2 bases, V lost 4 bases, and 6 bases had no gene match. The germline gives CDR1 SGDLS, CDR2 YYNGEE. CDR3 nucleotide sequence: TGTGCCAGCAGCCCGGGACTAGCGCTAACCTACGAGCAGTACTTC. Translation gives CASSPGLALTYEQYF.

V gene TRBV5-1 combines with J gene TRBJ2-5, with a tentative D call TRBD1 (6 bases). V lost 0 bases to trimming and J lost 1 base, with 10 bases between them. This CDR3 comprises 15 residues. Germline CDR1 is SGHRS and CDR2 is YFSETQ. DNA for the CDR3: TGCGCCAGCAGCTTGGGGGACAAACCCCAAGAGACCCAGTACTTC. The encoded protein is CASSLGDKPQETQYF. The full variable domain, rest sourced from reference TRBV5-1 and TRBJ2-5, is KAGVTQTPRYLIKTRGQQVTLSCSPISGHRSVSWYQQTPGQGLQFLFEYFSETQRNKGNFPGRFSGRQFSNSRSEMNVSTLELGDSALYLCASSLGDKPQETQYFGPGTRLLVL.

The chain is built from TRBV23-1 and TRBJ2-7; D tentatively fits TRBD1 or TRBD2 (5 bases each). TRBV23-1 is recorded as an ORF, its role being uncertain. The CDR3 extends over 14 amino acids. Deletions cut 4 bases from V and 2 bases from J, with 12 bases between. CDR3 protein: CASSRKPGPYEQYF. The CDR3 DNA is TGCGCCAGCAGTCGGAAGCCGGGACCCTACGAGCAGTACTTC.

J is TRBJ1-5 and V is TRBV14; unclear D gene. Deletions cut 2 bases from V and 3 bases from J, with 5 bases between. The germline V gene has CDR1 SGHDN and CDR2 FVKESK. The CDR3 runs to 13 residues. The CDR3 DNA reads as TGTGCCAGCAGCCAATTTTTCAATCAGCCCCAGCATTTT. Amino acid sequence: CASSQFFNQPQHF.

The rearrangement uses TRBV11-2 and TRBJ2-7, with D tentatively TRBD1 (6 bases). The CDR3 consists of 14 residues. Germline CDR1 SGHAT, CDR2 FQNNGV. Deletions cut 4 bases from V and 6 bases from J, with 16 bases between. The CDR3 region has the DNA TGTGCCAGCAGCTGGACAGATATCTCTGGCGAGCAGTACTTC. It specifies CASSWTDISGEQYF.

The chain uses TRBV11-3 and TRBJ2-2; D possibly corresponds to TRBD1 (6 bases). The CDR3 sequence is 15 residues long. V lost 6 bases and J lost 6, with 17 bases in between. Germline CDR1 reads SGHNT; CDR2 reads YENEEA. CDR3 coding DNA: TGTGCCAGCAGTCGAGGACAGAGGGTGTCCGGGGAGCTGTTTTTT. This translates into CASSRGQRVSGELFF.

The rearrangement uses TRBV7-6 and TRBJ2-1; tentative D call: TRBD1 (6 bases). Germline assignment: CDR1 SGHVS and CDR2 FNYEAQ. The CDR3 sequence is 15 residues long. V shed 1 base and J shed 0 bases, with 7 bases lying between them. The DNA for the CDR3 is TGTGCCAGCAGCTTAGACAGGGACTCCTACAATGAGCAGTTCTTC. Translating gives CASSLDRDSYNEQFF.

This clone was detected once. The genes are TRBV5-6 and TRBJ2-7, with 9 nucleotides matching TRBD1. This CDR3 is built from 14 residues. Germline CDR1 SGHDT, CDR2 YYEEEE. The trim removed 3 bases at V and 3 bases at J, leaving 4 bases unmatched. CDR3 protein: CASSWGQGRYEQYF. The CDR3 bases are TGTGCCAGCAGCTGGGGACAGGGCCGCTACGAGCAGTACTTC.

The chain is built from TRBV6-1 and TRBJ1-1; no clear D. Per the germline V gene, CDR1 is MNHNS and CDR2 is SASEGT. The CDR3 is made up of 13 amino acids. Trimming took off 6 bases at V and 1 base at J, with 9 bases between the two ends. For the CDR3, the DNA is TGTGCCAGCAGCACAAAGGAGAACACTGAAGCTTTCTTT. Translating it yields CASSTKENTEAFF.

The chain uses TRBV18 and TRBJ2-1; D ambiguous. The ends were cut back, 0 bases at V and 0 bases at J, with 3 bases in the middle. This CDR3 spans 14 amino acids. Germline V gene data show CDR1 as KGHSH and CDR2 as LQKENI. For the CDR3, the DNA is TGTGCCAGCTCACCACCCGACTCCTACAATGAGCAGTTCTTC. This codes for CASSPPDSYNEQFF.

The rearrangement links TRBV11-2 to TRBJ2-5, with 7 nucleotides matching TRBD1. This CDR3 spans 15 amino acids. Germline CDR1 and CDR2: SGHAT and FQNNGV. The V gene end was trimmed by 4 bases and the J gene end by 6 bases; junction bases not matched to a gene: 11. CDR3 region: CASSSDTGVGKTQYF. The CDR3 DNA is TGTGCCAGCAGCTCTGATACAGGGGTCGGGAAGACCCAGTACTTC.

The chain uses TRBV2 and TRBJ2-3; 9 bases align to TRBD2. With 1 base clipped from V and 13 bases from J, the junction kept 9 bases outside the gene matches. Germline assignment: CDR1 SNHLY and CDR2 FYNNEI. The length of the CDR3 is 14 residues. The CDR3 reads CASSEGTSGRSKYF. The CDR3 DNA is TGTGCCAGCAGTGAAGGCACTAGCGGGCGATCCAAGTATTTT.

This clone was picked up one time. This chain uses TRBV9 with TRBJ2-5, with 7 bases identical to TRBD1. The CDR3 covers 13 residues. V lost 4 bases and J lost 3; bases outside the gene matches: 3. Germline CDR1 SGDLS, CDR2 YYNGEE. Written as DNA, the CDR3 is TGTGCCAGCAGCACCGGGACAGAAGAGACCCAGTACTTC. Its protein product is CASSTGTEETQYF.

The V gene is TRBV18, the J gene TRBJ1-6; D is ambiguous. The germline CDR1 and CDR2 sequences are KGHSH and LQKENI. Between the trimmed V and J ends, which lost 3 bases and 6 bases, there was a span of 12 bases. This CDR3 has 15 residues. CDR3 amino acids: CASSPSQLTNSPLHF. CDR3 DNA: TGTGCCAGCTCACCTAGCCAACTTACTAATTCACCCCTCCACTTT. The complete variable domain, with remaining parts taken from reference TRBV18 and TRBJ1-6, reads NAGVMQNPRHLVRRRGQEARLRCSPMKGHSHVYWYRQLPEEGLKFMVYLQKENIIDESGMPKERFSAEFPKEGPSILRIQQVVRGDSAAYFCASSPSQLTNSPLHFGNGTRLTVT.

The CDR3 loop reads CASSQRPGGYEQYF. CDR3 coding DNA: TGTGCCAGCAGTCAGCGTCCCGGGGGTTACGAGCAGTACTTC. This chain links TRBV6-5 with TRBJ2-7, with D perhaps TRBD2 (6 bases). Trimming removed 5 bases at V and 4 bases at J, with 15 bases between. CDR1 is MNHEY, CDR2 SVGAGI, per germline. This CDR3 is built from 14 residues.